One sample yielded the 21 T cell receptor beta chains listed below, sequenced in a study of shared clonotypes between healthy human individuals. This table comes from immunoSEQ multiplex PCR, and its TCRdb copy is limited to in-frame clones, with some not included. The sample gives about 2.1 million clones, around 93% of which show up once; about 1.7% is in the top ten. Terminally differentiated effector memory CD45RA+ cells were excluded by CCR7 positive selection of CD45RO-negative cells. Sample: naive CD8+ T cells from PBMCs. Receptors originate from a man aged 18 to 35 in good health. Some clones in this sample may be carry-over from other donors' samples.

V gene TRBV7-3 combines with J gene TRBJ2-3; D is tentatively TRBD1 or TRBD2 (6 bases each). Looked up from germline, CDR1 is SGHTA and CDR2 is FQGTGA. CDR3 length: 15 amino acids. Trimming removed 5 bases from V and 2 bases from J, with 14 bases in between. DNA for the CDR3: TGTGCCAGCAGCCTCGGGGGCAGGGACACAGATACGCAGTATTTT. Translation gives CASSLGGRDTDTQYF. Full variable domain (remainder filled in from reference TRBV7-3 and TRBJ2-3): GAGVSQTPSNKVTEKGKYVELRCDPISGHTALYWYRQSLGQGPEFLIYFQGTGAADDSGLPNDRFFAVRPEGSVSTLKIQRTERGDSAVYLCASSLGGRDTDTQYFGPGTRLTVL.

The gene calls are TRBV7-9 and TRBJ2-1; no definite D call. Germline assignment: CDR1 SEHNR and CDR2 FQNEAQ (reference sequence). This CDR3 is 13 amino acids long. V lost 4 bases and J lost 7, with 11 bases in between. The CDR3 DNA reads as TGTGCCAGCAGCTCCCCCCCCCGTAATGAGCAGTTCTTC. It is translated as CASSSPPRNEQFF. Full variable domain (rest looked up from reference TRBV7-9 and TRBJ2-1): DTGVSQNPRHKITKRGQNVTFRCDPISEHNRLYWYRQTLGQGPEFLTYFQNEAQLEKSRLLSDRFSAERPKGSFSTLEIQRTEQGDSAMYLCASSSPPRNEQFFGPGTRLTVL.

Note on this clone: Additional DNA sequences in this sample encode the identical CDR3. This chain links TRBV9 with TRBJ2-1, with 7 bases matching TRBD2. In germline, CDR1 is SGDLS, CDR2 YYNGEE. With 0 bases clipped from V and 3 bases from J, the junction kept 3 bases outside the gene matches. This CDR3 spans 15 amino acids. The CDR3 region has the DNA TGTGCCAGCAGCGTAGCGGGGGGAAACTACAATGAGCAGTTCTTC. This encodes CASSVAGGNYNEQFF.

The gene calls are TRBV14 and TRBJ2-1, with D unresolved. This CDR3 has 12 amino acids. With 5 bases removed from V and 7 bases from J, the gap between germline ends came to 9 bases. In germline, CDR1 is SGHDN, CDR2 FVKESK. This CDR3 is CASSAPWNEQFF. CDR3 nucleotide sequence: TGTGCCAGCAGCGCACCCTGGAATGAGCAGTTCTTC.

This clone came up once. The same CDR3 arises from other DNA sequences in this sample as well. The chain has TRBV5-6 and TRBJ1-1; D is undetermined. V lost 2 bases to trimming and J lost 0 bases, with 5 bases between them. This CDR3 is built from 13 residues. Germline lookup yields CDR1 SGHDT and CDR2 YYEEEE. The CDR3: CASSFTLNTEAFF. CDR3 coding DNA: TGTGCCAGCAGCTTTACACTGAACACTGAAGCTTTCTTT.

The J gene is TRBJ2-5, the V gene TRBV5-1, with TRBD1 identical over 11 bases. Germline values: CDR1 SGHRS, CDR2 YFSETQ. This CDR3 comprises 16 residues. The ends lost 7 bases at V and 5 bases at J; junction bases unmatched: 13. As DNA, the CDR3 is TGCGCCAGCCGGACAGGGGGCGCCGAGGGGGAGGAGACCCAGTACTTC. Translated: CASRTGGAEGEETQYF.

The V call is TRBV6-1, the J call TRBJ2-7; possibly TRBD2 for D (5 bases). Trimming shortened V by 6 bases and J by 2 bases, and 17 bases separated the two germline ends. Germline values: CDR1 MNHNS, CDR2 SASEGT. The CDR3 length is 15 residues. As DNA, the CDR3 is TGTGCCAGCAGCGAAATCCGGGGTCAGACCTACGAGCAGTACTTC. The encoded protein is CASSEIRGQTYEQYF.

The chain recombines TRBV11-2 with TRBJ1-2, with D possibly matching TRBD1 (5 bases). V lost 5 bases and J lost 3, with 13 bases in between. Per the germline V gene, CDR1 is SGHAT and CDR2 is FQNNGV. The CDR3 loop spans 14 amino acids. CDR3 coding DNA: TGTGCCAGCAGCGCCACCCGGGACCACTATGGCTACACCTTC. Protein sequence: CASSATRDHYGYTF.

The rearrangement links TRBV5-1 to TRBJ2-7; D remains unclear. CDR3 length: 15 residues. Trimming took off 4 bases at V and 0 bases at J, with 14 bases between the two ends. CDR1 is SGHRS, CDR2 YFSETQ, per germline. CDR3 bases: TGCGCCAGCAGCCCCTTAGATACCTTCTCCTACGAGCAGTACTTC. Protein: CASSPLDTFSYEQYF.

The sample holds one count of this clone. The chain employs TRBV21-1 and TRBJ2-7; no DNA check was done on the table's D call, TRBD2. TRBV21-1 represents a pseudogene. CDR3 length equals 14 residues. The CDR3 reads CASSKIADSYEQYF. Here the CDR3 DNA reads TGTGCCAGCAGCAAAATAGCGGATTCCTACGAGCAGTACTTC.

The chain recombines TRBV19 with TRBJ2-1, with 14 bases identical to TRBD2. CDR3 length equals 15 residues. Trimming cost V 6 bases and J 7 bases; bases outside gene matches: 5. Germline-derived CDR1 and CDR2 are LNHDA and SQIVND (reference sequence). The CDR3 bases are TGTGCCAGTAGCACCGGGACTAGCGGGAGAAATGAGCAGTTCTTC. It encodes CASSTGTSGRNEQFF.

The chain carries TRBV7-8 and TRBJ2-3; tentative D call: TRBD2 (5 bases). Looked up from germline, CDR1 is SGHVS and CDR2 is FQNEAQ. V lost 6 bases and J 0 bases, leaving 16 bases between the germline ends. This CDR3 is 16 amino acids long. The DNA of the CDR3 is TGTGCCAGCAGACGGGGATTGTCGGGCAGCACAGATACGCAGTATTTT. Translated: CASRRGLSGSTDTQYF.

The chain employs TRBV9 and TRBJ2-1; 9 bases match TRBD2. Germline values: CDR1 SGDLS, CDR2 YYNGEE. The CDR3 is 16 amino acids. J gave up 7 bases and V 4 bases, and 12 bases lay outside the gene matches. The CDR3 spells CASSPGSKLAGNEQFF. The CDR3 DNA is TGTGCCAGCAGCCCCGGTAGTAAACTAGCGGGTAATGAGCAGTTCTTC.

This chain uses TRBV27 with TRBJ2-6, with a weak D call TRBD2 (6 bases). The V end lost 8 bases, the J end lost 0 bases, and 20 bases lay between the germline ends. Germline assignment: CDR1 MNHEY and CDR2 SMNVEV (reference sequence). The CDR3 loop spans 18 amino acids. The CDR3 reads CASQSGPLYSSGANVLTF. The CDR3 DNA reads TGTGCCAGCCAAAGCGGGCCGCTTTATAGCTCTGGGGCCAACGTCCTGACTTTC.

This chain links TRBV11-2 with TRBJ1-3; 8 bases map to TRBD1. This CDR3 spans 15 amino acids. CDR1 and CDR2 (germline): SGHAT, FQNNGV. The trim removed 4 bases at V and 4 bases at J, leaving 6 bases unmatched. The CDR3 is CASSSFRGLGNTIYF. DNA for the CDR3: TGTGCCAGCAGCTCCTTCAGGGGGCTAGGAAACACCATATATTTT.

The sample holds one count of this clone. Other DNA sequences in this sample translate to the same CDR3. The rearrangement joins TRBV29-1 to TRBJ2-7; no clear D. This CDR3 has 13 amino acids. Trimming shortened V by 2 bases and J by 2 bases, and 10 bases separated the two germline ends. The germline CDR1 and CDR2 sequences are SQVTM and ANQGSEA. The DNA of the CDR3 is TGCAGCGTTGAACTAGGTTCCCCCTACGAGCAGTACTTC. This codes for CSVELGSPYEQYF.

This sequence joins TRBV7-6 and TRBJ1-1; perhaps TRBD1 as D (5 bases). Trimming removed 4 bases from V and 3 bases from J, with 12 bases in between. This CDR3 spans 14 amino acids. From germline, CDR1 is SGHVS and CDR2 FNYEAQ. In DNA, the CDR3 is TGTGCCAGCAGCTCCCGGTGGGGGGACACTGAAGCTTTCTTT. Amino acid sequence: CASSSRWGDTEAFF.

This clone was seen just once. V is TRBV29-1 and J is TRBJ2-3, with 9 bases lining up with TRBD1. Trimming cost V 5 bases and J 3 bases; bases outside gene matches: 6. From germline, CDR1 is SQVTM and CDR2 ANQGSEA. CDR3 length: 14 amino acids. The CDR3 sequence is CSVTGGIGTDTQYF. In DNA, the CDR3 is TGCAGCGTTACAGGGGGCATCGGAACAGATACGCAGTATTTT.

On this clone itself: Other DNA sequences from this sample encode an identical CDR3 as well. This sequence joins TRBV29-1 and TRBJ2-6, with D hard to call. CDR1 SQVTM and CDR2 ANQGSEA come from the germline V gene. This CDR3 has 12 residues. Trimming left V 7 bases short and J 0 bases short, with 4 bases between. The CDR3 DNA reads as TGCAGCGCACGCTCTGGGGCCAACGTCCTGACTTTC. This encodes CSARSGANVLTF.

This CDR3 reads CAISSGSMPYEQYF. The CDR3 coding sequence is TGTGCCATATCTAGCGGGAGTATGCCCTACGAGCAGTACTTC. The V gene is TRBV10-3, the J gene TRBJ2-7; TRBD2 matches at 10 bases. Trimming at V came to 9 bases and at J to 2 bases, leaving 7 bases not matched to a gene. CDR1 ENHRY and CDR2 SYGVKD come from the germline V gene. The CDR3 totals 14 residues.

The chain uses TRBV7-9 and TRBJ2-7; D not certain. V lost 5 bases and J lost 4, with 9 bases in between. CDR1 SEHNR and CDR2 FQNEAQ come from the germline V gene (reference sequence). The CDR3 runs 12 residues. CDR3: CASSAQMYEQYF. CDR3 nucleotides: TGTGCCAGCAGCGCCCAGATGTACGAGCAGTACTTC.